This TCR beta chain was recorded in a study of T cell changes during pregnancy in multiple sclerosis. CDR1 KGHSH and CDR2 LQKENI come from the germline V gene. V shed 3 bases and J shed 6 bases, with 9 bases lying between them. The CDR3 runs to 12 residues. Repertoires were generated with immunoSEQ multiplex PCR, while TCRdb's copy carries only in-frame clones and drops some. The sample records some 70,000 clones, approximately 92% being singletons. The chain uses TRBV18 and TRBJ2-7; D possibly corresponds to TRBD1 (6 bases). The sample in question was peripheral blood, obtained in the second trimester of pregnancy. The sequence was obtained from a female donor in good health, enrolled as a control in a pregnancy study. For the CDR3, the DNA is TGTGCCAGCTCACCGGCAGGGGCCGAGCAGTACTTC. It yields the protein CASSPAGAEQYF.